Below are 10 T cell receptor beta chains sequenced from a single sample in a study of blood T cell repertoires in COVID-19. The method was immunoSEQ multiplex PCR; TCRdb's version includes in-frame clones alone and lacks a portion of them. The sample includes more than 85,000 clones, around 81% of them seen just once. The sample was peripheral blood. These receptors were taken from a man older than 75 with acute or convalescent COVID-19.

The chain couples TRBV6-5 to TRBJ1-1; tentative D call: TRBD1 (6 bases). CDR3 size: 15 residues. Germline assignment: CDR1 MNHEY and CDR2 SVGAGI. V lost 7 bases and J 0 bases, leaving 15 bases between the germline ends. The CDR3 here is CASKERGGMNTEAFF. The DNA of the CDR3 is TGTGCCAGCAAAGAAAGGGGGGGAATGAACACTGAAGCTTTCTTT.

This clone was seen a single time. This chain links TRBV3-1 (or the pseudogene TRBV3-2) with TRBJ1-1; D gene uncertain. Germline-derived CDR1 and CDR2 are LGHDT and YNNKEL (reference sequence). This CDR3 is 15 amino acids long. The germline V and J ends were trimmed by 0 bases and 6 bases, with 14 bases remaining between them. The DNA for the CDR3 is TGTGCCAGCAGCCAAGATGTAGACTTGAGCGCTGAAGCTTTCTTT. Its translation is CASSQDVDLSAEAFF.

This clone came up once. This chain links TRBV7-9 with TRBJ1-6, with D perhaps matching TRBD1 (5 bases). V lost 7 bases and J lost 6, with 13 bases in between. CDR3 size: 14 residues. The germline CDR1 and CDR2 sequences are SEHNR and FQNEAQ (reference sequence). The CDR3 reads CASISGLSNSPLHF. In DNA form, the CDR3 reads TGTGCCAGCATCTCAGGGTTGAGTAATTCACCCCTCCACTTT.

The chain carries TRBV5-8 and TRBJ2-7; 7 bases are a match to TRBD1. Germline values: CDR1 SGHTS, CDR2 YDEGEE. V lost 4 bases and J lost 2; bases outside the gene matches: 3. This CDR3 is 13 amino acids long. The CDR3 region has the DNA TGTGCCAGCAGCGCGGACAGGACCTACGAGCAGTACTTC. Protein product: CASSADRTYEQYF. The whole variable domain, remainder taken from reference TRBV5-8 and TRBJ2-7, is EAGVTQSPTHLIKTRGQQATLRCSPISGHTSVYWYQQALGLGLQFLLWYDEGEERNRGNFPPRFSGRQFPNYSSELNVNALELEDSALYLCASSADRTYEQYFGPGTRLTVT.

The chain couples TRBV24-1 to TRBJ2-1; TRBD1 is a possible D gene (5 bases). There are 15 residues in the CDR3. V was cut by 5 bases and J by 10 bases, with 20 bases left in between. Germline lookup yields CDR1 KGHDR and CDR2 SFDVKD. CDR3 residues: CATSGTKGLLEEQFF. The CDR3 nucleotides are TGTGCCACCAGTGGGACGAAGGGGCTTCTAGAGGAGCAGTTCTTC.

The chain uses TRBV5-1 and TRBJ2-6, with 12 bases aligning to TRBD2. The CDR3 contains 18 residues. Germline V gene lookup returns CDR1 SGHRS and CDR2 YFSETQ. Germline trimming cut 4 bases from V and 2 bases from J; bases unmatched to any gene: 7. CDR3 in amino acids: CASSPGGLAGTGANVLTF. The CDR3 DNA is TGCGCCAGCAGCCCGGGGGGACTAGCGGGTACTGGGGCCAACGTCCTGACTTTC.

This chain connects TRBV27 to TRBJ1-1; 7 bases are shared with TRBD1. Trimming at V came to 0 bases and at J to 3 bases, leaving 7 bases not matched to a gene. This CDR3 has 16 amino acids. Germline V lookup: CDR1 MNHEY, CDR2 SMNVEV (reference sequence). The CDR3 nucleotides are TGTGCCAGCAGTTTATCAGGGGGCGCTATGGACACTGAAGCTTTCTTT. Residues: CASSLSGGAMDTEAFF.

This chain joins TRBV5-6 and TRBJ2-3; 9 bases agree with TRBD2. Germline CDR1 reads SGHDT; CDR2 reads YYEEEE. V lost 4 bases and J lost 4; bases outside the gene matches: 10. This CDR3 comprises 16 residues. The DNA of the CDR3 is TGTGCCAGCAGCCTGAAGACTAGCGGTGGCCCAGATACGCAGTATTTT. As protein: CASSLKTSGGPDTQYF.

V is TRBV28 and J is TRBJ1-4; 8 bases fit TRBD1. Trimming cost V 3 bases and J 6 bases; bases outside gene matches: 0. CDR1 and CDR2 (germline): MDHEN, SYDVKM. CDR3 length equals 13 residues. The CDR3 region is CASSLGQDEKLFF. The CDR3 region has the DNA TGTGCCAGCAGTTTGGGACAGGATGAAAAACTGTTTTTT. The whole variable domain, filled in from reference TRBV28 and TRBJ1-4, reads DVKVTQSSRYLVKRTGEKVFLECVQDMDHENMFWYRQDPGLGLRLIYFSYDVKMKEKGDIPEGYSVSREKKERFSLILESASTNQTSMYLCASSLGQDEKLFFGSGTQLSVL.

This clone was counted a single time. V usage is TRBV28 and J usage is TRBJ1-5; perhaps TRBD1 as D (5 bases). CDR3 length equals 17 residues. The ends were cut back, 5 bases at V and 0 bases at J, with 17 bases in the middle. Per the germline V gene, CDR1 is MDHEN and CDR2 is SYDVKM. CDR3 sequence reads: CASSHRQSSLSNQPQHF. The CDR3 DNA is TGTGCCAGCAGTCACCGACAGAGCAGTCTTAGCAATCAGCCCCAGCATTTT.